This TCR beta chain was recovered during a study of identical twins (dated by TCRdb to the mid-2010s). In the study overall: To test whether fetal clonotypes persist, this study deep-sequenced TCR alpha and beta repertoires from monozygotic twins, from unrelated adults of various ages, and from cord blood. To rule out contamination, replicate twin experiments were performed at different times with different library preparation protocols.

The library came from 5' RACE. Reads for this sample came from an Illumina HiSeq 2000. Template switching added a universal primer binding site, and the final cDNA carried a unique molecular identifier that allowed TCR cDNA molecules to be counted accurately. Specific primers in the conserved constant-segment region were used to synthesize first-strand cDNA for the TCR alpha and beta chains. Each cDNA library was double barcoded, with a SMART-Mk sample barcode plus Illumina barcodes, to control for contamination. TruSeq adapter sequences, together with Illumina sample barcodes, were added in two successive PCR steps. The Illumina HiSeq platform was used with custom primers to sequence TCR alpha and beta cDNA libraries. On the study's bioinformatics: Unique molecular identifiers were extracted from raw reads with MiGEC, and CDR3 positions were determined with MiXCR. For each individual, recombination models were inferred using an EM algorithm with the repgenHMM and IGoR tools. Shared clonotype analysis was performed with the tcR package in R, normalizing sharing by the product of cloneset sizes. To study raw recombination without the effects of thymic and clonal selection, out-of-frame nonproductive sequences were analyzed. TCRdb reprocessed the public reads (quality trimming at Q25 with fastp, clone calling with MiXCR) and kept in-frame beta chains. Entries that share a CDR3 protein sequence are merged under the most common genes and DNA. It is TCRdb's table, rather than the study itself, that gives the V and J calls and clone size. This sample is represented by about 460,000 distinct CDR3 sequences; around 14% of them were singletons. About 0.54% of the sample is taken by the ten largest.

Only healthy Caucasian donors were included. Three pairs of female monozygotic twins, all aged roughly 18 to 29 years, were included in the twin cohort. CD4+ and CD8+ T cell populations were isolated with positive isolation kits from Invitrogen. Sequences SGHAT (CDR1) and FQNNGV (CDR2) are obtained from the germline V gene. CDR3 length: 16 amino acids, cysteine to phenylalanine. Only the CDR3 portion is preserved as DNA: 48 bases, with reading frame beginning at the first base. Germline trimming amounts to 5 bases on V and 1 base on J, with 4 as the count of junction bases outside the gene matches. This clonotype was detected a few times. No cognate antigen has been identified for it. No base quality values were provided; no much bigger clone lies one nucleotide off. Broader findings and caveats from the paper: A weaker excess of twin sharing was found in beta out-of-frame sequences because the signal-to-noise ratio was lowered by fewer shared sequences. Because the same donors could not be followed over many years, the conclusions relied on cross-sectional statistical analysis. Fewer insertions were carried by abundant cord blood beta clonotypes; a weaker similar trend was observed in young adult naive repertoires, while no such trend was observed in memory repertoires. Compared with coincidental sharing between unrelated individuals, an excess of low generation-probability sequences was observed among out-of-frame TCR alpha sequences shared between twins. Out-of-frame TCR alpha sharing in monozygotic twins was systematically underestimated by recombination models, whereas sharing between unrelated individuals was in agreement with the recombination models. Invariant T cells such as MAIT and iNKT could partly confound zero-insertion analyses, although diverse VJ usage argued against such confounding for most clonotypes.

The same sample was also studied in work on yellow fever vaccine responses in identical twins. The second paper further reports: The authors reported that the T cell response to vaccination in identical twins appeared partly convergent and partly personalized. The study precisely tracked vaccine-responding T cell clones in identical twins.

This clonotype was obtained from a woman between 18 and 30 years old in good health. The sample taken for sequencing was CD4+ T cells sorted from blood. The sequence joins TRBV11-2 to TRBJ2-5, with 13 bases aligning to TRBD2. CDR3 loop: CASSPGLAGIQETQYF. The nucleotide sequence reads TGTGCCAGCAGCCCGGGACTAGCGGGGATCCAAGAGACCCAGTACTTC.